These 20 T cell receptor beta chains originate from one sample sequenced in a study of cytomegalovirus exposure and HLA in healthy donors. The PCR ran on 60 Vbeta and 13 Jbeta primers. The assay was immunoSEQ multiplex PCR, and TCRdb's table has in-frame clones only and misses some. The data hold about 130,000 clones, with about 80% observed a single time. Sequencing was done on a sample of PBMCs. Source of these receptors: a man aged 45-65 years in good health and CMV-seronegative.

This chain uses TRBV10-1 with TRBJ2-7; D might be TRBD1 (5 bases). The CDR3 length is 13 residues. Deletions cut 4 bases from V and 6 bases from J, with 13 bases between. From germline, CDR1 is WNHNN and CDR2 SYGVQD (reference sequence). CDR3: CASSGQFAGEQYF. The CDR3 nucleotides are TGCGCCAGCAGTGGACAGTTCGCCGGCGAGCAGTACTTC.

Concerning this clone itself: Other DNA sequences of this sample code for an identical CDR3. This chain links TRBV5-4 with TRBJ2-2, with D possibly TRBD1 on 7 matching bases. The CDR3 has 15 amino acids. V was cut by 4 bases and J by 7 bases, with 17 bases left in between. Germline CDR1 reads SGHNT; CDR2 reads YYREEE (reference sequence). In DNA form, the CDR3 reads TGTGCCAGCAGCGGGGGAGGAGGGGGCGTCGGGGAGCTGTTTTTT. Its translation is CASSGGGGGVGELFF.

This clone was seen a few times. The chain has TRBV28 and TRBJ2-1; 7 positions match TRBD2. Losses at the gene ends were 5 bases for V and 4 bases for J; bases not matched to a gene: 11. Germline assignment: CDR1 MDHEN and CDR2 SYDVKM. CDR3 length: 16 residues. The CDR3 sequence: CASSRDSGQVYNEQFF. Written as DNA, the CDR3 is TGTGCCAGCAGTCGAGATAGCGGGCAGGTTTACAATGAGCAGTTCTTC.

This rearrangement joins TRBV6-5 to TRBJ1-4; D uncertain. Germline V CDR1 and CDR2: MNHEY, SVGAGI. The CDR3 is 14 residues long. V shed 4 bases and J shed 1 base, with 7 bases lying between them. DNA for the CDR3: TGTGCCAGCAGTTCCAGGCTAACTAATGAAAAACTGTTTTTT. It translates to CASSSRLTNEKLFF.

This clone was detected once. The V and J genes are TRBV2 and TRBJ2-1, with D perhaps TRBD2 (6 bases). The germline V gene encodes CDR1 SNHLY and CDR2 FYNNEI. The CDR3 runs 14 residues. Between the trimmed V and J ends, which lost 6 bases and 3 bases, there was a span of 12 bases. The chain's CDR3 is CASSRGTGYNEQFF. The CDR3 DNA is TGTGCCAGCAGCCGGGGGACCGGCTACAATGAGCAGTTCTTC.

The chain couples TRBV5-1 to TRBJ1-2, with 7 nucleotides matching TRBD1. Germline V gene lookup returns CDR1 SGHRS and CDR2 YFSETQ. The V segment lost 6 bases and the J segment 4 bases; nucleotides outside the gene matches: 3. CDR3 size: 12 residues. The CDR3 bases are TGCGCCAGCAAGGCAGGGGGCTATGGCTACACCTTC. As protein: CASKAGGYGYTF.

This rearrangement joins TRBV7-2 to TRBJ2-7; D perhaps matches TRBD1 (5 bases). The length of the CDR3 is 14 residues. Trimming left V 5 bases short and J 1 base short, with 12 bases between. In germline, CDR1 is SGHTA, CDR2 FQGNSA. CDR3 nucleotides: TGTGCCAGCAGCCCAAGACAGACTTCCTACGAGCAGTACTTC. It encodes CASSPRQTSYEQYF.

This chain uses TRBV7-9 with TRBJ2-7; a possible D gene is TRBD1 (6 bases). The germline gives CDR1 SEHNR, CDR2 FQNEAQ (reference sequence). V lost 5 bases and J lost 2, with 13 bases in between. The CDR3 extends over 14 amino acids. The CDR3 region is CASSTQGRAYEQYF. The CDR3 DNA sequence: TGTGCCAGCAGCACACAGGGTCGGGCCTACGAGCAGTACTTC.

DNA for the CDR3: TGTGCCATCAGTGCGCGGCAGTCTAACGCTGAAGCTTTCTTT. It yields the protein CAISARQSNAEAFF. The rearrangement joins TRBV10-3 to TRBJ1-1; D remains ambiguous. Germline V lookup: CDR1 ENHRY, CDR2 SYGVKD. The V gene lost 4 bases and the J gene lost 6 bases, with 15 bases spanning the gap. The CDR3 totals 14 residues.

This clone was observed a few times. The rearrangement joins TRBV23-1 to TRBJ2-4; 11 bases match TRBD1. TRBV23-1 is given ORF status, its function remaining uncertain. The CDR3 spans 15 residues. The junction had 4 bases not matched to a gene; V was cut back by 4 bases and J by 5 bases. CDR3 coding DNA: TGCGCCAGCAGTCCTCCGGGACAGGGGGAAAACATTCAGTACTTC. Protein product: CASSPPGQGENIQYF.

This clone has a single count. CDR3 nucleotides: TGCAGTGCTTCCCATCGGGGGCCCCAGCATTTT. Protein: CSASHRGPQHF. This chain links TRBV20-1 with TRBJ1-5; no reliable D call. V was shortened by 5 bases and J by 9 bases, with 11 bases between the two germline ends. The CDR3 loop spans 11 amino acids. From germline, CDR1 is DFQATT and CDR2 SNEGSKA (reference sequence).

The V and J genes are TRBV5-4 and TRBJ2-7; tentatively, D is TRBD2 (5 bases). Per the germline V gene, CDR1 is SGHNT and CDR2 is YYREEE (reference sequence). V was pared by 0 bases and J by 6 bases, with 16 bases between. There are 15 residues in the CDR3. The chain's CDR3 is CASSLAGVGAGEQYF. The DNA of the CDR3 is TGTGCCAGCAGCTTGGCAGGAGTGGGTGCGGGCGAGCAGTACTTC.

The CDR3 spells CASSPPGLYNEQFF. Written as DNA, the CDR3 is TGTGCCAGCAGCCCCCCGGGACTCTACAATGAGCAGTTCTTC. The V call is TRBV7-2, the J call TRBJ2-1, with D possibly TRBD2 on 6 matching bases. The germline gives CDR1 SGHTA, CDR2 FQGNSA. V was trimmed by 5 bases and J by 3 bases, leaving 11 bases between them. The CDR3 has 14 amino acids.

The genes are TRBV15 and TRBJ1-3; 8 nucleotides align to TRBD1. The CDR3 length is 19 residues. CDR1 is LNHNV, CDR2 YYDKDF, per germline (reference sequence). V dropped 0 bases and J dropped 1; count of bases not matched to a gene: 11. The CDR3 nucleotides read TGTGCCACCAGCAGAGATCTCGGGACAGGAACCTCATCTGGAAACACCATATATTTT. It translates to CATSRDLGTGTSSGNTIYF.

V usage is TRBV6-1 and J usage is TRBJ1-1; tentative D call: TRBD1 (6 bases). Trimming left V 7 bases short and J 4 bases short, with 13 bases between. Germline V gene lookup returns CDR1 MNHNS and CDR2 SASEGT. The CDR3 extends over 13 amino acids. The CDR3 spells CASNTGLGTEAFF. The CDR3 DNA follows: TGTGCCAGCAATACAGGGTTGGGCACTGAAGCTTTCTTT.

This clone was picked up a small number of times. The rearrangement links TRBV7-2 to TRBJ2-3; D is unresolved. Deletions cut 6 bases from V and 6 bases from J, with 10 bases between. Germline V CDR1 and CDR2: SGHTA, FQGNSA. The CDR3 is 12 amino acids. The CDR3 loop reads CASSLSRDTQYF. For the CDR3, the DNA is TGTGCCAGCAGTCTAAGTCGGGATACGCAGTATTTT.

This clone was counted only a few times. This chain joins TRBV30 and TRBJ2-1; the match to TRBD1 covers 9 bases. J lost 4 bases, V lost 2 bases, and 3 bases had no gene match. Germline loops: CDR1 GTSNPN, CDR2 SVGIG (reference sequence). This CDR3 has 14 amino acids. CDR3 in DNA: TGTGCCTGGAGTCTGGGACAGGGATACAATGAGCAGTTCTTC. Protein product: CAWSLGQGYNEQFF.

V and J are TRBV18 and TRBJ2-5, with 11 bases fitting TRBD2. Looked up from germline, CDR1 is KGHSH and CDR2 is LQKENI. The J segment lost 4 bases and the V segment lost 4 bases, leaving 2 bases of the junction unmatched. This CDR3 has 14 residues. CDR3 residues: CASSRGLAGETQYF. The CDR3 DNA sequence: TGTGCCAGCTCACGCGGACTAGCGGGAGAGACCCAGTACTTC.

The CDR3 sequence is CATGVGGAGRQPQHF. The CDR3 DNA follows: TGTGCCACCGGAGTGGGAGGGGCGGGGAGGCAGCCCCAGCATTTT. This chain links TRBV19 with TRBJ1-5; D perhaps matches TRBD1 (5 bases). This CDR3 has 15 amino acids. Germline assignment: CDR1 LNHDA and CDR2 SQIVND (reference sequence). V was trimmed by 10 bases and J by 7 bases, leaving 23 bases between them.

This clone has a handful of counts. J is TRBJ2-3 and V is TRBV10-2, with a weak D call TRBD2 (5 bases). The V and J ends lost 2 bases and 3 bases respectively, with 9 bases between them. This CDR3 has 14 residues. Germline V gene lookup returns CDR1 WSHSY and CDR2 SAAADI. CDR3 in DNA: TGCGCCAGCAGTGAGCCGGGAAAGACAGATACGCAGTATTTT. As protein: CASSEPGKTDTQYF.